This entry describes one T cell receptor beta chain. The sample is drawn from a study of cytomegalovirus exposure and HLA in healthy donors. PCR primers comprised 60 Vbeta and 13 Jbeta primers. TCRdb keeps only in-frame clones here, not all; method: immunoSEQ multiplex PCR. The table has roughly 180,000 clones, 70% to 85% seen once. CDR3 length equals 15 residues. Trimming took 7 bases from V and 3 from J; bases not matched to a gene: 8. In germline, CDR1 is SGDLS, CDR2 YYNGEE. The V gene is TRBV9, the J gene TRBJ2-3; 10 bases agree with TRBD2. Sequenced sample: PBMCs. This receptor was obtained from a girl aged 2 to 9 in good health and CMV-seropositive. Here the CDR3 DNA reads TGTGCCAGCTCCATTAGCGGGAGGTCAACAGATACGCAGTATTTT. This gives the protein CASSISGRSTDTQYF.